These 7 T cell receptor beta chains share one sample of origin, sequenced in a study of blood T cell repertoires in COVID-19. Assay used: immunoSEQ multiplex PCR; TCRdb lists only in-frame clones, some missing. The repertoire consists of about 75,000 clones, with around 83% occurring once and the leading ten covering around 20%. The sequencing sample was made of peripheral blood. These receptors were obtained from a woman in her forties or fifties with acute or convalescent COVID-19.

The chain joins TRBV5-4 to TRBJ1-3; 8 positions match TRBD1. With V trimmed by 4 bases and J by 3 bases, 9 bases remained unmatched. CDR3 length: 16 residues. The germline CDR1 and CDR2 sequences are SGHNT and YYREEE (reference sequence). CDR3 loop: CASSEGQGVSGNTIYF. DNA of the CDR3: TGTGCCAGCAGCGAAGGACAGGGAGTGAGTGGAAACACCATATATTTT.

V gene TRBV7-2 combines with J gene TRBJ2-7; 10 bases match TRBD2. CDR1 SGHTA and CDR2 FQGNSA come from the germline V gene. Germline trimming cut 5 bases from V and 2 bases from J; bases unmatched to any gene: 6. The CDR3 is 15 residues long. CDR3 nucleotides: TGTGCCAGCAGCCTCCGGACTAGCGGCCCCTACGAGCAGTACTTC. This encodes CASSLRTSGPYEQYF.

The V call is TRBV13, the J call TRBJ2-2; TRBD2 matches at 8 bases. The germline gives CDR1 PRHDT, CDR2 FYEKMQ (reference sequence). J lost 4 bases, V lost 5 bases, and 6 bases had no gene match. CDR3 length: 15 amino acids. This chain's CDR3 is CASSASGSITGELFF. CDR3 in DNA: TGTGCCAGCAGCGCAAGCGGGAGCATCACCGGGGAGCTGTTTTTT. The full variable domain, rest sourced from reference TRBV13 and TRBJ2-2, is AAGVIQSPRHLIKEKRETATLKCYPIPRHDTVYWYQQGPGQDPQFLISFYEKMQSDKGSIPDRFSAQQFSDYHSELNMSSLELGDSALYFCASSASGSITGELFFGEGSRLTVL.

The chain links TRBV3-1 (or the pseudogene TRBV3-2) to TRBJ2-3; the D is unclear. V was cut by 5 bases and J by 2 bases, with 5 bases left in between. Germline values: CDR1 LGHDT, CDR2 YNNKEL (reference sequence). The CDR3 loop spans 12 amino acids. The CDR3 nucleotides are TGTGCCAGCAGCTCAGACACAGATACGCAGTATTTT. It yields the protein CASSSDTDTQYF.

The V and J genes are TRBV29-1 and TRBJ2-1; 8 bases align to TRBD2. The CDR3 length is 14 residues. Germline trimming cut 7 bases from V and 12 bases from J; bases unmatched to any gene: 17. Germline V CDR1 and CDR2: SQVTM, ANQGSEA. The CDR3 region is CSADPIAGLAAQFF. The CDR3 coding sequence is TGCAGCGCTGACCCGATAGCGGGGCTGGCTGCGCAGTTCTTC.

V usage is TRBV13 and J usage is TRBJ2-6, with TRBD1 matching 7 bases. The CDR3 is made up of 15 amino acids. V dropped 4 bases and J dropped 2; count of bases not matched to a gene: 2. Germline lookup yields CDR1 PRHDT and CDR2 FYEKMQ (reference sequence). The CDR3 nucleotides read TGTGCCAGCAGCTCCCAGGGGGCTGGGGCCAACGTCCTGACTTTC. This codes for CASSSQGAGANVLTF.

The rearrangement links TRBV6-2 or TRBV6-3 to TRBJ1-5; D perhaps matches TRBD1 (5 bases). V lost 6 bases and J lost 1, with 22 bases in between. The germline V gene encodes CDR1 MNHEY and CDR2 SVGEGT. The CDR3 runs to 18 residues. The CDR3 sequence is CASSYTLTSGLSNQPQHF. CDR3 nucleotide sequence: TGTGCCAGCAGCTATACCCTAACTTCAGGGCTAAGCAATCAGCCCCAGCATTTT.